The rows below give T cell receptor beta chains drawn from one sample of a study of beta chain features in type 1 diabetes. Here immunoSEQ multiplex PCR was the method, and the copy in TCRdb shows in-frame clones only, minus some. Of about 900,000 clones listed, roughly 15% are singletons. Sequenced: naive CD4+ T cells from blood. The receptors originated from a woman aged 18-29 years in good health. CDR3s include the opening cysteine and the closing phenylalanine or tryptophan. A D gene is named only where the DNA matches it firmly. Only some rows state a clone size, as once, few, many or a class for expanded clones.

V: TRBV2; D: -; J: TRBJ2-5; size: few; DNA: TGTGCCAGCCTGGAGACAGGGAGGGAGACCCAGTACTTC; CDR3: CASLETGRETQYF
V: TRBV27; D: -; J: TRBJ2-2; size: few; DNA: TGTGCCAGCAGTTCCCAATGGGGATCCGGGGAGCTGTTTTTT; CDR3: CASSSQWGSGELFF
V: TRBV7-9; D: -; J: TRBJ1-2; size: -; DNA: TGTGCCAGCAGCTTACGGGGACTCGGAATGGACTACACCTTC; CDR3: CASSLRGLGMDYTF
V: TRBV2; D: -; J: TRBJ1-2; size: few; DNA: TGTGCCAGCATCGGGGGGCTCGGGTATGGCTACACCTTC; CDR3: CASIGGLGYGYTF
V: TRBV1; D: -; J: TRBJ2-7; size: -; DNA: TGCACTAGAAGAGGACAGGCCGTCTCCTACGAGCAGTACTTC; CDR3: CTRRGQAVSYEQYF
V: TRBV9; D: -; J: TRBJ2-1; size: few; DNA: TGTGCCAGCAGCTCCATAAGCGGGCAACGTGAGCAGTTCTTC; CDR3: CASSSISGQREQFF
V: TRBV5-4; D: TRBD2; J: TRBJ2-1; size: few; DNA: TGTGCCAGCAGCCAAGCGAACTCAGCGGGAACCACCAATGAGCAGTTCTTC; CDR3: CASSQANSAGTTNEQFF
V: TRBV19; D: -; J: TRBJ1-2; size: few; DNA: TGTGCCAGTAGTCCTAGGACGGATAAAACCTATGGCTACACCTTC; CDR3: CASSPRTDKTYGYTF
V: TRBV7-8; D: -; J: TRBJ1-5; size: -; DNA: TGTGCCAGCAGCCTACAGGGAGGTAGCAATCAGCCCCAGCATTTT; CDR3: CASSLQGGSNQPQHF
V: TRBV4-3; D: -; J: TRBJ1-3; size: few; DNA: TGCGCCAGCAGCCAAGATGACAGAAGCTCTGGAAACACCATATATTTT; CDR3: CASSQDDRSSGNTIYF
V: TRBV7-2; D: TRBD1; J: TRBJ2-6; size: -; DNA: TGTGCCAGCAGCTTAGGGACAGGGGGCGGTGGGGCCAACGTCCTGACTTTC; CDR3: CASSLGTGGGGANVLTF
V: TRBV2; D: -; J: TRBJ2-7; size: few; DNA: TGTGCCAGCGGGCCACGGCCCGAGCAGTACTTC; CDR3: CASGPRPEQYF
V: TRBV7-2; D: -; J: TRBJ2-7; size: -; DNA: TGTGCCAGCAGCTTAGTAGGTCAGGGTCCTCTCGAGCAGTACTTC; CDR3: CASSLVGQGPLEQYF
V: TRBV4-2; D: -; J: TRBJ2-7; size: -; DNA: TGTGCCAGCAGCCAAGATTGGAGTAGGTCAGGGAGCTCCTACGAGCAGTACTTC; CDR3: CASSQDWSRSGSSYEQYF
V: TRBV5-8; D: TRBD1; J: TRBJ2-5; size: -; DNA: TGTGCCAGCAGCATAACCTCCGGGACAGCTGGAGAGACCCAGTACTTC; CDR3: CASSITSGTAGETQYF
V: TRBV5-1; D: TRBD2; J: TRBJ2-3; size: -; DNA: TGCGCCAGCAGCTTGGCTGCTAGCGGGAGGGATACGCAGTATTTT; CDR3: CASSLAASGRDTQYF
V: TRBV27; D: -; J: TRBJ2-1; size: few; DNA: TGTGCCAGCAGTTTATCAGAAAGGTACCCCAATGAGCAGTTCTTC; CDR3: CASSLSERYPNEQFF
V: TRBV20-1; D: -; J: TRBJ2-1; size: -; DNA: TGCAGTTATTCAATCGGACTACCGCAGTTCTTC; CDR3: CSYSIGLPQFF
V: TRBV7-8; D: TRBD2; J: TRBJ2-7; size: few; DNA: TGTGCCAGCAGCAAAAAAGTTAGCGGGAGCTCCTACGAGCAGTACTTC; CDR3: CASSKKVSGSSYEQYF
V: TRBV5-6; D: TRBD1; J: TRBJ1-2; size: once; DNA: TGTGCCAGCAGCTTGCGACAGGGGGATGGCTACACCTTC; CDR3: CASSLRQGDGYTF
V: TRBV2; D: -; J: TRBJ1-4; size: few; DNA: TGTGCCAGCAGTTATGCCGCGGAAAAACTGTTTTTT; CDR3: CASSYAAEKLFF
V: TRBV7-9; D: -; J: TRBJ1-4; size: -; DNA: TGTGCCAGCAGTTCAGGGGAGGAAAAACTGTTTTTT; CDR3: CASSSGEEKLFF
V: TRBV28; D: TRBD2; J: TRBJ2-3; size: few; DNA: TGTGCCAGCCGCACGGGGGGGGCCCGCACAGATACGCAGTATTTT; CDR3: CASRTGGARTDTQYF
V: TRBV5-4; D: TRBD1; J: TRBJ2-7; size: -; DNA: TGTGCCAGCAGTTTACCGGGACAGGGTTCCTACGAGCAGTACTTC; CDR3: CASSLPGQGSYEQYF
V: TRBV27; D: TRBD2; J: TRBJ2-1; size: few; DNA: TGTGCCAGCAGTTTTTCGAGGGCGGGGGGAAATGAGCAGTTCTTC; CDR3: CASSFSRAGGNEQFF
V: TRBV28; D: -; J: TRBJ2-1; size: few; DNA: TGTGCCAGCTCGCCAACCGGGACCAGATCCTACAATGAGCAGTTCTTC; CDR3: CASSPTGTRSYNEQFF
V: TRBV7-2; D: -; J: TRBJ2-7; size: -; DNA: TGTGCCAGCAGCTTAGGGATTGGGACTCCGTACTACGAGCAGTACTTC; CDR3: CASSLGIGTPYYEQYF
V: TRBV7-9; D: -; J: TRBJ2-3; size: few; DNA: TGTGCCAGCAGCTTAGTGCCAGGGGCGGGAGATACGCAGTATTTT; CDR3: CASSLVPGAGDTQYF
V: TRBV28; D: TRBD2; J: TRBJ2-7; size: few; DNA: TGTGCCAGTAAGGCGGGAGGCCGCCTGGAGCAGTACTTC; CDR3: CASKAGGRLEQYF
V: TRBV18; D: -; J: TRBJ2-1; size: few; DNA: TGTGCCAGCTCACCTAGCGGGGAGACAGGGGCCGCCGAGCAGTTCTTC; CDR3: CASSPSGETGAAEQFF
V: TRBV5-5; D: -; J: TRBJ1-1; size: few; DNA: TGTGCCAGCAGTGCTGACACCACTGAAGCTTTCTTT; CDR3: CASSADTTEAFF
V: TRBV28; D: -; J: TRBJ2-7; size: few; DNA: TGTGCCAGCAGTTTAAGAGCCGGTAGCGCCTACGAGCAGTACTTC; CDR3: CASSLRAGSAYEQYF
V: TRBV4-3; D: -; J: TRBJ2-7; size: -; DNA: TGCGCCAGCAGCCAAGATCTGGGCACTGACTTGTACGAGCAGTACTTC; CDR3: CASSQDLGTDLYEQYF
V: TRBV7-3; D: -; J: TRBJ2-1; size: few; DNA: TGTGCCAGCAGCTTAAATAGGGATGAGCAGTTCTTC; CDR3: CASSLNRDEQFF
V: TRBV28; D: TRBD2; J: TRBJ2-3; size: few; DNA: TGTGCCAGCAGTTTAATACTAGCGAGCAGCACAGATACGCAGTATTTT; CDR3: CASSLILASSTDTQYF
V: TRBV28; D: TRBD1; J: TRBJ2-7; size: few; DNA: TGTGCCAGCAGTCCCGGGACAGTGCTGAGATCCTACGAGCAGTACTTC; CDR3: CASSPGTVLRSYEQYF
V: TRBV11-2; D: -; J: TRBJ2-1; size: -; DNA: TGTGCCAGCAGCTTAGATCCGAATGAGCAGTTCTTC; CDR3: CASSLDPNEQFF
V: TRBV28; D: -; J: TRBJ2-4; size: -; DNA: -; CDR3: CASNEVGLGSYF
V: TRBV5-6; D: TRBD2; J: TRBJ2-1; size: -; DNA: TGTGCCAGCAGCTTGAATAGCGGGACTAATTACAATGAGCAGTTCTTC; CDR3: CASSLNSGTNYNEQFF
V: TRBV5-4; D: -; J: TRBJ2-1; size: few; DNA: TGTGCCAGCAGCTCTCCTTCCCGCCCTCCCCTCCTCTTC; CDR3: CASSSPSRPPLLF
V: TRBV2; D: TRBD2; J: TRBJ2-3; size: -; DNA: TGTGCCAGCACTGGAAGCGGGAGGGCAGATACGCAGTATTTT; CDR3: CASTGSGRADTQYF
V: TRBV6-5; D: -; J: TRBJ2-7; size: few; DNA: TGTGCCAGCAGTTCGCAGGGGTTCTACGAGCAGTACTTC; CDR3: CASSSQGFYEQYF
V: TRBV12-5; D: -; J: TRBJ2-1; size: many; DNA: TGTGCTAGTGCCGGAGGGCCGGGATACAATGAGCAGTTCTTC; CDR3: CASAGGPGYNEQFF
V: TRBV7-9; D: -; J: TRBJ2-7; size: few; DNA: TGTGCCAGCAGCTTAGCAGGCGTTTTGGCCTCGGGGGAGCAGTACTTC; CDR3: CASSLAGVLASGEQYF
V: TRBV15; D: -; J: TRBJ2-7; size: -; DNA: TGTGCCACCAGCAGAGATCCAGGTTTCTACGAGCAGTACTTC; CDR3: CATSRDPGFYEQYF
V: TRBV4-1; D: -; J: TRBJ2-1; size: -; DNA: TGCGCCAGCAGCCGAACCGGGACTTCCTACAATGAGCAGTTCTTC; CDR3: CASSRTGTSYNEQFF
V: TRBV7-2; D: TRBD1; J: TRBJ1-1; size: -; DNA: TGTGCCAGCAGCCAGGACAGGGGGGAAGCTTTCTTT; CDR3: CASSQDRGEAFF
V: TRBV28; D: -; J: TRBJ2-7; size: -; DNA: TGTGCCAGCAGTTTGGTGGTACAGGTCTCGACCTACGAGCAGTACTTC; CDR3: CASSLVVQVSTYEQYF
V: TRBV10-2; D: TRBD2; J: TRBJ2-1; size: -; DNA: TGCGCCAGCCGGACTAGCGGGGCATACAATGAGCAGTTCTTC; CDR3: CASRTSGAYNEQFF
V: TRBV15; D: -; J: TRBJ2-3; size: -; DNA: TGTGCCACCAGCAGAGCGGGCCTTAGCATTGCCGATACGCAGTATTTT; CDR3: CATSRAGLSIADTQYF
V: TRBV9; D: TRBD1; J: TRBJ2-5; size: -; DNA: TGTGCCAGCAGCCGACAGGGAGAGAAGACCCAGTACTTC; CDR3: CASSRQGEKTQYF
V: TRBV27; D: -; J: TRBJ2-3; size: few; DNA: TGTGCCAGCAGTTTACTCTCGCGGAGATACACAGATACGCAGTATTTT; CDR3: CASSLLSRRYTDTQYF
V: TRBV7-2; D: -; J: TRBJ2-2; size: -; DNA: TGTGCCAGCAGCCCCCTGGCTGTAACCCCTACCGGGGAGCTGTTTTTT; CDR3: CASSPLAVTPTGELFF
V: TRBV28; D: TRBD1; J: TRBJ1-2; size: few; DNA: TGTGCCAGCCAAAGACAGGGGGCCTTGTTTCGCTACACCTTC; CDR3: CASQRQGALFRYTF
V: TRBV4-2; D: TRBD2; J: TRBJ2-2; size: -; DNA: TGTGCCAGCAGCCGAACGGGACTAGCGGGAGGTTTCTCCGGGGAGCTGTTTTTT; CDR3: CASSRTGLAGGFSGELFF
V: TRBV5-4; D: -; J: TRBJ2-5; size: few; DNA: TGTGCCAGCAGCTTGGTTTCGGGCCGATCACAAGAGACCCAGTACTTC; CDR3: CASSLVSGRSQETQYF
V: TRBV6-6; D: -; J: TRBJ1-1; size: few; DNA: TGTGCCAGCCCGCCTGACAGGTTCATGAACACTGAAGCTTTCTTT; CDR3: CASPPDRFMNTEAFF
V: TRBV2; D: -; J: TRBJ2-5; size: -; DNA: TGTGCCAGCAGTGAAAGAACAGGCTCATGGGAGACCCAGTACTTC; CDR3: CASSERTGSWETQYF
V: TRBV6-5; D: -; J: TRBJ2-5; size: -; DNA: TGTGCCAGCAGCAGGGAAATCCAAGAGACCCAGTACTTC; CDR3: CASSREIQETQYF
V: TRBV10-2; D: TRBD2; J: TRBJ2-1; size: -; DNA: TGCGCCAGCAGCGCTACCGGGACTAGCTCCTACAATGAGCAGTTCTTC; CDR3: CASSATGTSSYNEQFF